Following are 18 T cell receptor beta chains from one sample sequenced in a study of shared clonotypes between healthy human individuals (dated by TCRdb to 2020 to 2022). Library construction relied on the immunoSEQ multiplex PCR assay. This immuneACCESS table, as held by TCRdb, lists in-frame sequences with V and J called but not all clones. Of the missing ones, under half trace to an unresolved V gene in checked studies; the others have no known cause. In all, the sample holds 1.6 million or so clones, and approximately 97% of those were seen once. 1% to 1.5% of the sample lies in the top ten. The sequenced material came from naive CD4+ T cells sorted from blood. The cell subset or site label, read with the paper, signifies: CD45RA+ positively selected. These TCRs come from a man aged 25-45 years in good health.

The chain uses TRBV28 and TRBJ2-2; possible D gene TRBD2, 5 bases. The ends were cut back, 2 bases at V and 0 bases at J, with 13 bases in the middle. CDR1 and CDR2 (germline): MDHEN, SYDVKM. The CDR3 consists of 17 residues. CDR3 amino acids: CASSLHASRTNTGELFF. DNA for the CDR3: TGTGCCAGCAGTTTACACGCTAGCAGGACGAACACCGGGGAGCTGTTTTTT.

The chain joins TRBV9 to TRBJ1-1, with 7 bases aligning to TRBD1. The V gene end was trimmed by 4 bases and the J gene end by 4 bases; junction bases not matched to a gene: 10. Germline CDR1 and CDR2: SGDLS and YYNGEE. This CDR3 is 15 amino acids long. The CDR3 DNA reads as TGTGCCAGCAGCCCAGGTCCCCAGGGGGGCACTGAAGCTTTCTTT. Encoded protein: CASSPGPQGGTEAFF.

J is TRBJ2-1 and V is TRBV10-3, with 7 bases matching TRBD2. Trimming cost V 0 bases and J 9 bases; bases outside gene matches: 2. This CDR3 contains 13 residues. CDR1 and CDR2 from the germline V gene are ENHRY and SYGVKD. The CDR3 DNA follows: TGTGCCATCAGTGAGTCTCCGGGGGGTGAGCAGTTCTTC. Protein sequence: CAISESPGGEQFF.

The genes are TRBV27 and TRBJ2-1, with 11 bases that match TRBD2. V shed 2 bases, J shed 12 bases, and the junction held 18 bases outside the gene matches. In germline, CDR1 is MNHEY, CDR2 SMNVEV (reference sequence). This CDR3 has 18 amino acids. CDR3 amino acids: CASSLLGTSGAPRSGQFF. The CDR3 bases are TGTGCCAGCAGTTTACTCGGGACTAGCGGAGCCCCGCGTTCTGGGCAGTTCTTC.

The chain has TRBV27 and TRBJ1-1, with 9 bases identical to TRBD1. The V and J ends lost 2 bases and 4 bases, in that order; junction bases with no gene match: 8. In germline, CDR1 is MNHEY, CDR2 SMNVEV (reference sequence). CDR3 length: 16 amino acids. The CDR3 is CASSLRSGQGVTEAFF. The CDR3 bases are TGTGCCAGCAGTTTAAGGTCGGGACAGGGTGTCACTGAAGCTTTCTTT.

The chain is built from TRBV7-8 and TRBJ2-7; D is ambiguous. Trimming took 2 bases from V and 3 from J, leaving 8 bases between them. The CDR3 contains 13 residues. Germline CDR1 and CDR2: SGHVS and FQNEAQ. Written as DNA, the CDR3 is TGTGCCAGCAGCTTAATGTCTAGCTACGAGCAGTACTTC. As protein: CASSLMSSYEQYF. Using reference TRBV7-8 and TRBJ2-7 for the parts outside the CDR3, the full variable domain is GAGVSQSPRYKVAKRGQDVALRCDPISGHVSLFWYQQALGQGPEFLTYFQNEAQLDKSGLPSDRFFAERPEGSVSTLKIQRTQQEDSAVYLCASSLMSSYEQYFGPGTRLTVT.

V usage is TRBV29-1 and J usage is TRBJ2-7; TRBD1 might be the D (5 bases). Germline CDR1 reads SQVTM; CDR2 reads ANQGSEA. There are 12 residues in the CDR3. The V gene lost 3 bases and the J gene lost 9 bases, with 15 bases spanning the gap. For the CDR3, the DNA is TGCAGCGTTGATGAAGGGGTGAAGGGGCAGTACTTC. Encoded protein: CSVDEGVKGQYF.

The CDR3 sequence: CASSLGAGNGYTF. The CDR3 DNA reads TGTGCCAGCAGCCTTGGGGCGGGGAATGGCTACACCTTC. This rearrangement joins TRBV7-9 to TRBJ1-2; possible D gene TRBD1, 5 bases. CDR1 and CDR2 (germline): SEHNR, FQNEAQ (reference sequence). This CDR3 has 13 amino acids. Trimming pared 5 bases from V and 6 bases from J, leaving 13 bases between.

This chain uses TRBV7-3 with TRBJ2-2; no clear D gene. Germline lookup yields CDR1 SGHTA and CDR2 FQGTGA. The germline V and J ends were trimmed by 5 bases and 2 bases, with 9 bases remaining between them. The CDR3 runs to 14 residues. For the CDR3, the DNA is TGTGCCAGCAGCCGGAGTATCAACACCGGGGAGCTGTTTTTT. Protein product: CASSRSINTGELFF.

J is TRBJ2-7 and V is TRBV14; D may be TRBD2 (6 bases). V lost 1 base, J lost 2 bases, and 12 bases lay in between. Germline loops: CDR1 SGHDN, CDR2 FVKESK. This CDR3 region has 15 residues. This chain's CDR3 is CASSQGGVLPYEQYF. In nucleotides, the CDR3 is TGTGCCAGCAGCCAAGGGGGGGTCTTGCCCTACGAGCAGTACTTC. Drawing the rest from reference TRBV14 and TRBJ2-7, the complete variable domain is EAGVTQFPSHSVIEKGQTVTLRCDPISGHDNLYWYRRVMGKEIKFLLHFVKESKQDESGMPNNRFLAERTGGTYSTLKVQPAELEDSGVYFCASSQGGVLPYEQYFGPGTRLTVT.

The chain combines TRBV19 with TRBJ2-1, with no clear D. The CDR3 extends over 9 amino acids. CDR1 is LNHDA and CDR2 is SQIVND in the germline V gene (reference sequence). Trimming left V 11 bases short and J 6 bases short, with 5 bases between. The CDR3, as DNA: TGTGCCGGGATCAATGAGCAGTTCTTC. Its translation is CAGINEQFF.

The rearrangement joins TRBV10-3 to TRBJ2-5, with D perhaps matching TRBD1 (5 bases). The length of the CDR3 is 14 residues. V was shortened by 2 bases and J by 0 bases, with 7 bases between the two germline ends. CDR1 and CDR2 (germline): ENHRY, SYGVKD. CDR3 coding DNA: TGTGCCATCAGTGAGAGACAGCACCAAGAGACCCAGTACTTC. Residues: CAISERQHQETQYF.

The chain combines TRBV28 with TRBJ2-3; 9 nucleotides agree with TRBD1. The CDR3 loop spans 16 amino acids. Germline V CDR1 and CDR2: MDHEN, SYDVKM. V dropped 4 bases and J dropped 3; count of bases not matched to a gene: 8. The CDR3 loop is CASSSYDRGSTDTQYF. The CDR3 DNA reads TGTGCCAGCAGTTCTTATGACAGGGGGAGTACAGATACGCAGTATTTT.

The chain recombines TRBV30 with TRBJ2-7; 7 bases are a match to TRBD1. CDR3 length: 14 residues. V shed 4 bases, J shed 2 bases, and the junction held 8 bases outside the gene matches. In germline, CDR1 is GTSNPN, CDR2 SVGIG (reference sequence). The CDR3 nucleotides read TGTGCCTGGAATCAGGGGGTCCTAACCTACGAGCAGTACTTC. It specifies CAWNQGVLTYEQYF.

This chain uses TRBV5-1 with TRBJ2-3, with D unclear. Germline CDR1 reads SGHRS; CDR2 reads YFSETQ. Trimming left V 0 bases short and J 3 bases short, with 8 bases between. CDR3 length equals 14 residues. The CDR3 nucleotides are TGCGCCAGCAGCTTGGGGCAGGCGACAGATACGCAGTATTTT. It translates to CASSLGQATDTQYF.

The chain uses TRBV2 and TRBJ1-4; 10 positions match TRBD1. The CDR3 has 16 residues. The trim removed 5 bases at V and 0 bases at J, leaving 3 bases unmatched. Germline V gives CDR1 SNHLY, CDR2 FYNNEI. The DNA of the CDR3 is TGTGCCAGCAGTAGGGACAGGGGTGCAACTAATGAAAAACTGTTTTTT. Protein sequence: CASSRDRGATNEKLFF.

About this clone: This CDR3 is also generated by other DNA sequences in the sample. This chain uses TRBV5-1 with TRBJ1-2; perhaps TRBD1 as D (5 bases). Germline V gene data show CDR1 as SGHRS and CDR2 as YFSETQ. Trimming took off 1 base at V and 8 bases at J, with 12 bases between the two ends. CDR3 size: 13 residues. The CDR3 here is CASSLTGRDGYTF. CDR3 coding DNA: TGCGCCAGCAGCTTGACAGGTCGAGACGGCTACACCTTC.

V is TRBV27 and J is TRBJ1-1; 11 positions match TRBD1. The CDR3 runs to 16 residues. Germline CDR1 and CDR2: MNHEY and SMNVEV (reference sequence). The V and J ends lost 6 bases and 6 bases, in that order; junction bases with no gene match: 12. Here the CDR3 DNA reads TGTGCCAGCAGCCGAAGGACAGGGGGCGGTTTCGCTGAAGCTTTCTTT. Translation gives CASSRRTGGGFAEAFF.